The rows below give T cell receptor beta chains drawn from one sample of a study of CD8 T cells in ankylosing spondylitis. TCRdb reprocessed the 5' RACE reads via MiXCR and lists one record per CDR3 protein. The data show roughly 370,000 distinct CDR3 sequences, about 22% seen once. The sequencing input was blood, either unsorted or a sorted T cell fraction (not recorded which). These receptors were obtained from a male donor with ankylosing spondylitis. The CDR3 runs from the conserved cysteine through the conserved F or W. A D gene is named only where the DNA matches it firmly. Clone size is given for some rows only: seen once, a few or many times, or a class if the clone is expanded.

abundance: few
v_gene: TRBV12-3/TRBV12-4
j_gene: TRBJ2-5
d_gene: .
CDR3aa: CASSNQLPREETQYF
CDR3nt: TGTGCCAGCAGTAATCAACTCCCGCGCGAGGAGACCCAGTACTTC

abundance: few
v_gene: TRBV2
j_gene: TRBJ2-7
d_gene: .
CDR3aa: CATDTGSGYEQYF
CDR3nt: TGTGCCACCGATACAGGGTCGGGCTACGAGCAGTACTTC

abundance: .
v_gene: TRBV4-2
j_gene: TRBJ1-1
d_gene: .
CDR3aa: CASSQGAALNTEAFF
CDR3nt: TGTGCCAGCAGCCAAGGGGCAGCCCTGAACACTGAAGCTTTCTTT

abundance: .
v_gene: TRBV30
j_gene: TRBJ1-5
d_gene: .
CDR3aa: CASAGGSNQPQHF
CDR3nt: TGTGCCTCGGCTGGGGGTAGCAATCAGCCCCAGCATTTT

abundance: .
v_gene: TRBV28
j_gene: TRBJ2-1
d_gene: .
CDR3aa: CASTWGQGEQFF
CDR3nt: TGTGCCAGCACATGGGGGCAAGGTGAGCAGTTCTTC

abundance: few
v_gene: TRBV29-1
j_gene: TRBJ1-1
d_gene: .
CDR3aa: CSVVGPRRAAFF
CDR3nt: TGCAGCGTCGTGGGTCCCCGTCGAGCAGCTTTCTTT

abundance: few
v_gene: TRBV11-2
j_gene: TRBJ2-1
d_gene: .
CDR3aa: CASSFLNYNEQFF
CDR3nt: TGTGCCAGCAGCTTCCTTAACTACAATGAGCAGTTCTTC

abundance: .
v_gene: TRBV29-1
j_gene: TRBJ1-5
d_gene: TRBD1
CDR3aa: CSTSRDRGLMGNQPQHF
CDR3nt: TGCAGCACCTCTAGGGACAGGGGGCTTATGGGCAATCAGCCCCAGCATTTT

abundance: .
v_gene: TRBV3-1
j_gene: TRBJ1-6
d_gene: TRBD1
CDR3aa: CASSPQGAQSPLHF
CDR3nt: TGTGCCAGCAGCCCTCAGGGGGCTCAGTCACCCCTCCACTTT

abundance: .
v_gene: TRBV12-3/TRBV12-4
j_gene: TRBJ1-5
d_gene: .
CDR3aa: CASKRGLGNQPQHF
CDR3nt: TGTGCCAGCAAAAGGGGATTGGGCAATCAGCCCCAGCATTTT

abundance: few
v_gene: TRBV2
j_gene: TRBJ2-2
d_gene: TRBD2
CDR3aa: CATREGSNTGELFF
CDR3nt: TGTGCCACCCGGGAGGGCTCAAACACCGGGGAGCTGTTTTTT

abundance: .
v_gene: TRBV20-1
j_gene: TRBJ2-1
d_gene: TRBD2
CDR3aa: CSARPHLGREIYNEQFF
CDR3nt: TGCAGTGCTAGACCGCATTTGGGGCGGGAGATTTACAATGAGCAGTTCTTC

abundance: .
v_gene: TRBV5-8
j_gene: TRBJ2-1
d_gene: TRBD1
CDR3aa: CASSGRGFYNEQFF
CDR3nt: TGTGCCAGCAGCGGCAGGGGGTTCTACAATGAGCAGTTCTTC

abundance: .
v_gene: TRBV28
j_gene: TRBJ2-1
d_gene: TRBD1
CDR3aa: CASSLRDSEQFF
CDR3nt: TGTGCCAGCAGTCTCCGGGACAGTGAGCAGTTCTTC

abundance: .
v_gene: TRBV20-1
j_gene: TRBJ1-4
d_gene: .
CDR3aa: CSARPTPEKLFF
CDR3nt: TGCAGTGCTAGACCTACACCTGAAAAACTGTTTTTT

abundance: .
v_gene: TRBV12-3/TRBV12-4
j_gene: TRBJ1-1
d_gene: TRBD1
CDR3aa: CASSLTTGGTEAFF
CDR3nt: TGTGCCAGCAGTTTAACCACAGGGGGCACTGAAGCTTTCTTT

abundance: .
v_gene: TRBV29-1
j_gene: TRBJ2-7
d_gene: .
CDR3aa: CSVGRDFSSYEQYF
CDR3nt: TGCAGCGTTGGACGGGATTTTAGTTCCTACGAGCAGTACTTC

abundance: .
v_gene: TRBV11-2
j_gene: TRBJ2-1
d_gene: .
CDR3aa: CASSLDGGPGPYNEQFF
CDR3nt: TGTGCCAGCAGCTTAGACGGAGGGCCGGGTCCCTACAATGAGCAGTTCTTC

abundance: few
v_gene: TRBV4-1
j_gene: TRBJ1-2
d_gene: .
CDR3aa: CASSLEFGGLLNYGYTF
CDR3nt: TGCGCCAGCAGCCTTGAGTTCGGGGGGTTATTAAACTATGGCTACACCTTC

abundance: few
v_gene: TRBV6-5
j_gene: TRBJ2-3
d_gene: .
CDR3aa: CASSSTKGGRVDTQYF
CDR3nt: TGTGCCAGCAGTTCCACGAAGGGGGGGAGGGTAGATACGCAGTATTTT

abundance: few
v_gene: TRBV2
j_gene: TRBJ2-7
d_gene: .
CDR3aa: CASSEYEQYF
CDR3nt: TGTGCCAGCAGTGAGTACGAGCAGTACTTC

abundance: .
v_gene: TRBV5-1
j_gene: TRBJ2-3
d_gene: .
CDR3aa: CASSERTTDTQYF
CDR3nt: TGCGCCAGCAGCGAACGGACCACAGATACGCAGTATTTT